This TCR beta chain is drawn from a study of siplizumab effects on memory and regulatory T cells. Only in-frame clones appear in the TCRdb table, and some are missing; sequencing was by immunoSEQ multiplex PCR. The sample lists approximately 100,000 clones, about 93% occurring once. Worth noting for this clone: As yet, its antigen is unknown.

Study-level findings and limits: Most alloreactive clones went unmapped to unstimulated subsets; only a minor fraction mapped. Memory cells seemed less diverse than naive T cells, which seemed major alloresponse contributors.

The CDR3 sequence is 13 residues long. The germline V gene has CDR1 MNHNY and CDR2 SVGAGI (reference sequence). V was shortened by 9 bases and J by 1 base, with 12 bases between the two germline ends. Sequenced material: Tregs sorted from blood. This receptor was taken from a human donor in good health. This chain uses TRBV6-6 with TRBJ1-1, with D hard to call. Written as DNA, the CDR3 is TGTGCCAGTAGCGGGCAGCCGAACACTGAAGCTTTCTTT. Its translation is CASSGQPNTEAFF.